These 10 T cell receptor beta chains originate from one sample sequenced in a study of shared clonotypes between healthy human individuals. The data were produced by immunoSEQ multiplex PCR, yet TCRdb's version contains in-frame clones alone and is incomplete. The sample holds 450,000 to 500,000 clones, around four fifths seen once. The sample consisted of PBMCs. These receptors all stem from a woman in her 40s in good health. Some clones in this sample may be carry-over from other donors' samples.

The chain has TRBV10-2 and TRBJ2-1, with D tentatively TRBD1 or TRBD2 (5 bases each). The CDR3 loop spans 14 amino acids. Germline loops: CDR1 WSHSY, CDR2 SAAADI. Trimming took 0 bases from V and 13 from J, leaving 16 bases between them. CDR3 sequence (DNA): TGCGCCAGCAGTGAGTCGGGATTCGGGACCCGTCAGTTCTTC. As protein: CASSESGFGTRQFF.

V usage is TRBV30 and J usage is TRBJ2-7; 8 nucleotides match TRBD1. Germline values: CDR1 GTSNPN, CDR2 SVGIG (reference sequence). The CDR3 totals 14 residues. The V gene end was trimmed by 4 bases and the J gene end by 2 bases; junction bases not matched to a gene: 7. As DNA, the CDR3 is TGTGCCTGGACGGCAGGACAGGGCCCCTACGAGCAGTACTTC. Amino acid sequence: CAWTAGQGPYEQYF.

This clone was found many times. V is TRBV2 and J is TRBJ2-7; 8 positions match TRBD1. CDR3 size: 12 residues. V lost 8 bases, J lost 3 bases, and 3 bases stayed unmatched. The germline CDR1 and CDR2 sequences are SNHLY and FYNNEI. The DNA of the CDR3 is TGTGCCAGCCTTGGACAGGGCTACGAGCAGTACTTC. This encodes CASLGQGYEQYF.

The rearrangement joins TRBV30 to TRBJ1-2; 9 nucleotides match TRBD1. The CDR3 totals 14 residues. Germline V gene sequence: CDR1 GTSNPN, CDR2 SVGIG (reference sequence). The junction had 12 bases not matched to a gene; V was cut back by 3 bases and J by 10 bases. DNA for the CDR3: TGTGCCTGGAGGGGCCGGGACAGGGTCGGTTTCTACACCTTC. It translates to CAWRGRDRVGFYTF.

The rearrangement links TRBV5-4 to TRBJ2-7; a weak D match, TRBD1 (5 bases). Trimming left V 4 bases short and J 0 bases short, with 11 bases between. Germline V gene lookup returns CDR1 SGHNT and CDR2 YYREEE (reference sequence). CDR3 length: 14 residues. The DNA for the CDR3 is TGTGCCAGCAGCCAGGCAGGGTTCTCCTACGAGCAGTACTTC. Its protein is CASSQAGFSYEQYF.

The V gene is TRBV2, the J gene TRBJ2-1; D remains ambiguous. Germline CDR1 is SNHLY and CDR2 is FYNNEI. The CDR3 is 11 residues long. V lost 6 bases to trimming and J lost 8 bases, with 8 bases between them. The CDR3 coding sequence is TGTGCCAGCAGATCGGTCGATGAGCAGTTCTTC. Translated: CASRSVDEQFF. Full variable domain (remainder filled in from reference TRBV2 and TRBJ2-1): EPEVTQTPSHQVTQMGQEVILRCVPISNHLYFYWYRQILGQKVEFLVSFYNNEISEKSEIFDDQFSVERPDGSNFTLKIRSTKLEDSAMYFCASRSVDEQFFGPGTRLTVL.

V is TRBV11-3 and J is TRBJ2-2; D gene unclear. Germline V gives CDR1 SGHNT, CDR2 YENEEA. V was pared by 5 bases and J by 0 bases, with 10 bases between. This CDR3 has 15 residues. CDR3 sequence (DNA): TGTGCCAGCAGCCCAAAGGCCACGAACACCGGGGAGCTGTTTTTT. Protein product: CASSPKATNTGELFF. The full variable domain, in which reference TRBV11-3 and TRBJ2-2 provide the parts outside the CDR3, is EAGVVQSPRYKIIEKKQPVAFWCNPISGHNTLYWYLQNLGQGPELLIRYENEEAVDDSQLPKDRFSAERLKGVDSTLKIQPAELGDSAVYLCASSPKATNTGELFFGEGSRLTVL.

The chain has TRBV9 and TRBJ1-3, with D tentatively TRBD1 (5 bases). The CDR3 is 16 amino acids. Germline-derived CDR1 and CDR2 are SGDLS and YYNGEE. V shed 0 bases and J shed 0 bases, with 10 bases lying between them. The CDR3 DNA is TGTGCCAGCAGCGTAGGTGACAGTTACTCTGGAAACACCATATATTTT. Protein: CASSVGDSYSGNTIYF.

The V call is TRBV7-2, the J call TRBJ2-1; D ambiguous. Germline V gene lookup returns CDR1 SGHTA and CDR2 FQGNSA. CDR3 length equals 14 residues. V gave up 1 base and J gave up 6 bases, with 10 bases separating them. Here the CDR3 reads CASSLGPGTNEQFF. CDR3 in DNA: TGTGCCAGCAGCTTAGGTCCGGGTACCAATGAGCAGTTCTTC.

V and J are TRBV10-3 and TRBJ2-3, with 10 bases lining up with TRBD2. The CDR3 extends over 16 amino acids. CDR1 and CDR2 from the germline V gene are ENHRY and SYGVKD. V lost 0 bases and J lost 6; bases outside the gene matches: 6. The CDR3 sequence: CAISESSGRAGDTQYF. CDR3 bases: TGTGCCATCAGTGAGTCCAGCGGGAGGGCCGGGGATACGCAGTATTTT.